This TCR beta chain was sequenced in a study of CD8 T cells in Susac syndrome. Study summary: Treatment status at blood draw for the Susac syndrome patients was therapy-naive, corticosteroids, or intravenous immunoglobulin alone.

With random hexamers, reverse transcription was performed on about 0.5 to 1 ug of RNA. MiXCR, run by TCRdb on the immunoSEQ multiplex PCR reads, gives a single entry per CDR3 protein. The table shows some 150,000 distinct CDR3 sequences, with approximately 95% occurring only once. The V gene lost 6 bases and the J gene lost 5 bases, with 13 bases spanning the gap. The CDR3 is made up of 13 amino acids. Germline CDR1 reads SGHNT; CDR2 reads YENEEA. Negative isolation yielded the CD8+ and CD4+ T cells, while FACS enriched the TEMRA cells. J is TRBJ2-5 and V is TRBV11-3; D call uncertain. The sample taken for sequencing was CD4+ T cells from PBMCs. The TCR comes from a human donor with Susac syndrome. CDR3 protein: CASSSSAMETQYF. For the CDR3, the DNA is TGTGCCAGCAGTTCGAGCGCGATGGAGACCCAGTACTTC.